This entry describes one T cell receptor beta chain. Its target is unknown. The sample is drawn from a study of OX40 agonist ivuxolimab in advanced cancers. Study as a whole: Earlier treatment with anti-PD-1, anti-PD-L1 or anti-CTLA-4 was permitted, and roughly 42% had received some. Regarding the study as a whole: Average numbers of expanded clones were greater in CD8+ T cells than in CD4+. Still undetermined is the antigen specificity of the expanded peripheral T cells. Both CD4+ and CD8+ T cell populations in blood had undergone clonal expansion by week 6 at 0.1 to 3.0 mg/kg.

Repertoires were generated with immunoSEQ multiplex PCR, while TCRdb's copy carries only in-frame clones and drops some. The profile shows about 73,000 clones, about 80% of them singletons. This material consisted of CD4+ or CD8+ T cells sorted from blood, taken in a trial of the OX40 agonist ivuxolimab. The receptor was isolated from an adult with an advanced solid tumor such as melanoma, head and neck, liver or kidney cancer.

CDR3 amino acids: CASSQLAGVTYEQYF. For the CDR3, the DNA is TGTGCCAGCAGCCAACTGGCGGGGGTAACCTACGAGCAGTACTTC. The chain combines TRBV14 with TRBJ2-7; TRBD2 matches 7 bases. Unmatched junction bases numbered 6, after V lost 2 bases and J lost 2 bases. The CDR3 runs to 15 residues. Germline V gene data show CDR1 as SGHDN and CDR2 as FVKESK.